The 7 T cell receptor beta chains listed next were all sequenced from one sample in a study of T cells in Graves' hyperthyroidism and ophthalmopathy. There were TCR beta CDR3 regions amplified from RNA transcripts. The HTBI primer set served for first-round RT-PCR of the TCR CDR3. TCRdb itself ran the multiplex PCR reads through MiXCR, one entry per CDR3 protein. The sample includes fewer than 350,000 distinct CDR3 sequences, roughly 23% of them seen just once. What was sequenced was blood. These TCRs come from a woman between 50 and 59 years old with Graves' hyperthyroidism.

This clonotype was observed many times. This chain links TRBV6-2 or TRBV6-3 with TRBJ2-1; D uncertain. CDR1 and CDR2 from the germline V gene are MNHEY and SVGEGT. The CDR3 has 17 amino acids. V shed 2 bases and J shed 0 bases, with 14 bases lying between them. The CDR3 reads CASSYESGRSSYNEQFF. In DNA form, the CDR3 reads TGTGCCAGCAGTTACGAATCGGGTCGGAGCTCCTACAATGAGCAGTTCTTC.

The rearrangement uses TRBV18 and TRBJ1-1; 11 positions match TRBD1. The CDR3 spans 16 residues. V shed 3 bases, J shed 4 bases, and the junction held 7 bases outside the gene matches. CDR1 is KGHSH, CDR2 LQKENI, per germline. CDR3 sequence reads: CASSPGQGVSGTEAFF. DNA for the CDR3: TGTGCCAGCTCACCGGGACAGGGGGTGTCTGGCACTGAAGCTTTCTTT.

The chain links TRBV7-9 to TRBJ1-1; TRBD1 might be the D (5 bases). Trimming cost V 6 bases and J 0 bases, with 14 bases left between them. The CDR3 is 15 amino acids. Looked up from germline, CDR1 is SEHNR and CDR2 is FQNEAQ (reference sequence). This chain's CDR3 is CASRMSRGMNTEAFF. The CDR3, as DNA: TGTGCCAGCAGAATGTCAAGGGGAATGAACACTGAAGCTTTCTTT.

The J gene is TRBJ2-7, the V gene TRBV29-1; D unresolved. This CDR3 region has 11 residues. Trimming cost V 7 bases and J 3 bases, with 10 bases left between them. The germline V gene encodes CDR1 SQVTM and CDR2 ANQGSEA. The chain's CDR3 is CSGMNDYEQYF. CDR3 sequence (DNA): TGCAGCGGCATGAACGACTACGAGCAGTACTTC.

This clonotype was observed many times. The rearrangement joins TRBV28 to TRBJ1-2; possibly TRBD1 for D (5 bases). Germline CDR1 is MDHEN and CDR2 is SYDVKM. The CDR3 has 14 amino acids. Trimming left V 6 bases short and J 0 bases short, with 11 bases between. The CDR3 sequence is CASRWGRANYGYTF. CDR3 DNA sequence: TGTGCCAGCAGGTGGGGCAGAGCTAACTATGGCTACACCTTC.

Ten or more counts support this clonotype. V gene TRBV12-3 or TRBV12-4 combines with J gene TRBJ1-1, with 9 bases fitting TRBD1. V lost 5 bases and J lost 11; bases outside the gene matches: 9. The CDR3 length is 13 residues. The CDR3 loop is CASSPGDRGNAFF. The CDR3 region has the DNA TGTGCCAGCAGTCCCGGCGACAGGGGGAATGCTTTCTTT.

The gene calls are TRBV19 and TRBJ2-2; TRBD1 matches 9 bases. The germline gives CDR1 LNHDA, CDR2 SQIVND (reference sequence). J gave up 4 bases and V 2 bases, and 5 bases lay outside the gene matches. The CDR3 runs to 16 residues. The CDR3: CASSITGGGRTGELFF. The CDR3 DNA is TGTGCCAGTAGTATAACAGGGGGCGGGCGCACCGGGGAGCTGTTTTTT.